This T cell receptor beta chain was recorded in a study of healthy donors' naive CD4 and CD8 T cells. Study-wide context: For TCR alpha, new primers spanned all functional IMGT alpha genes. Study-level results: Most V and J genes were reportedly biased between naive CD4+ and CD8+ cells. Bias from naive T cell homeostatic proliferation was not addressed.

CD4+CD8-CD45RO-CD45RA+ cells were naive CD4+; CD8+CD4-CD45RA+CD27bright cells were naive CD8+. As for this clonotype: Its specificity is unknown.

Starting from about 0.45 ug of total RNA, TCR libraries were made with linear amplification. TCRdb redid the calling of the reads with MiXCR, one entry per CDR3 protein. This sample has roughly 200,000 distinct CDR3 sequences; 65% to 75% occur once, and the top ten carry about 2.4%. The CDR3 spans 15 residues. The V and J ends lost 3 bases and 1 base respectively, with 16 bases between them. Germline CDR1 and CDR2: SQVTM and ANQGSEA. The specimen was naive CD4+ and CD8+ T cells sorted from blood, pooled from several donors. This sequence was found in a pool of human donors in good health; the sample pools cells from several healthy donors. J is TRBJ2-7 and V is TRBV29-1; possibly TRBD2 for D (6 bases). In nucleotides, the CDR3 is TGCAGCGTTGACGGTCTAGCGTGGGGTTCCTACGAGCAGTACTTC. It codes for CSVDGLAWGSYEQYF.